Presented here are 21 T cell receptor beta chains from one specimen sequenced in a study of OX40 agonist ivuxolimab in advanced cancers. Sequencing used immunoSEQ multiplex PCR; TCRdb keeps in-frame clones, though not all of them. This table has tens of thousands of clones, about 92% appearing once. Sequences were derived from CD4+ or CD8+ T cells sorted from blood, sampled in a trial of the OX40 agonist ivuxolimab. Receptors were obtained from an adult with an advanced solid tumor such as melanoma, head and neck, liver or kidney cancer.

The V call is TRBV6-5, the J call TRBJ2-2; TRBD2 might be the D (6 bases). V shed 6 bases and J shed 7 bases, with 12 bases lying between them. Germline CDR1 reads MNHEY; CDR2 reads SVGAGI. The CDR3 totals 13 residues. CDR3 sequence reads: CASSFWGGGELFF. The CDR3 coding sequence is TGTGCCAGCAGCTTTTGGGGAGGCGGGGAGCTGTTTTTT.

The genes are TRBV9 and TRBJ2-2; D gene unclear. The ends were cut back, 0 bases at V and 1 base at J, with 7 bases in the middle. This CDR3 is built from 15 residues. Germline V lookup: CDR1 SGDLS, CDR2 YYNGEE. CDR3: CASSVENRNTGELFF. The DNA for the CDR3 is TGTGCCAGCAGCGTAGAGAACAGGAACACCGGGGAGCTGTTTTTT.

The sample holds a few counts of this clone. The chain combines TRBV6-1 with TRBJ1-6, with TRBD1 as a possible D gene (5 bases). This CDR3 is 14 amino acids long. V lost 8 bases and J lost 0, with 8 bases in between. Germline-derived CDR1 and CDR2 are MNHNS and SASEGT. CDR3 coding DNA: TGTGCCAGCCTTGACAGCTCCTATAATTCACCCCTCCACTTT. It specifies CASLDSSYNSPLHF.

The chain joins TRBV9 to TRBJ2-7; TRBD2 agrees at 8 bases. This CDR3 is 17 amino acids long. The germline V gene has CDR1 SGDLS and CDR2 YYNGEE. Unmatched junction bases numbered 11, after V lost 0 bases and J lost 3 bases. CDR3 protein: CASSVGPLAGFNYEQYF. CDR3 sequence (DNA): TGTGCCAGCAGCGTAGGTCCCCTAGCGGGCTTCAACTACGAGCAGTACTTC.

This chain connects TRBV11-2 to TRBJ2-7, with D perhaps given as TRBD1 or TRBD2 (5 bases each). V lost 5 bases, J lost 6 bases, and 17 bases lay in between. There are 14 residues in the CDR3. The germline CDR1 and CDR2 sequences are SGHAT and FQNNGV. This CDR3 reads CASSVPGRALEQYF. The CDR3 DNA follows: TGTGCCAGCAGCGTTCCGGGACGGGCGCTCGAGCAGTACTTC.

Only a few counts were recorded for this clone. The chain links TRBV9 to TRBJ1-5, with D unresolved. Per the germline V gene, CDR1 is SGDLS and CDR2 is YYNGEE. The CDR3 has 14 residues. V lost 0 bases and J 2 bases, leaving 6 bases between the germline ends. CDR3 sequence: CASSVAGGNQPQHF. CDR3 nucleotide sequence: TGTGCCAGCAGCGTAGCTGGAGGCAATCAGCCCCAGCATTTT.

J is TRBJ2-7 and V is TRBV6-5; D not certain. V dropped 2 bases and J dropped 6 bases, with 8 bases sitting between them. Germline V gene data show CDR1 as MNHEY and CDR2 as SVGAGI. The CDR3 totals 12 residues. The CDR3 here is CASSYGLSEQYF. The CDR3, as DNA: TGTGCCAGCAGTTACGGCCTTTCCGAGCAGTACTTC.

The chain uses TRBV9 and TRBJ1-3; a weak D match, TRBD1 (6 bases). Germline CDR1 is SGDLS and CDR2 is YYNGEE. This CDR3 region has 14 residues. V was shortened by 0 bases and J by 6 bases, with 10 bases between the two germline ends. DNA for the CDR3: TGTGCCAGCAGCGTAGGTGGGGGCACAAACACCATATATTTT. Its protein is CASSVGGGTNTIYF. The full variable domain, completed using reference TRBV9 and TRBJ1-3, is DSGVTQTPKHLITATGQRVTLRCSPRSGDLSVYWYQQSLDQGLQFLIQYYNGEERAKGNILERFSAQQFPDLHSELNLSSLELGDSALYFCASSVGGGTNTIYFGEGSWLTVV.

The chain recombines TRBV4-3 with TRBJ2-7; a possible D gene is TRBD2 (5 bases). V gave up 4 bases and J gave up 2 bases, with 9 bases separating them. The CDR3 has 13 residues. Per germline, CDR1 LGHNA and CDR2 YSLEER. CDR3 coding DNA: TGCGCCAGCAGCCCCGGGGTAACCTACGAGCAGTACTTC. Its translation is CASSPGVTYEQYF.

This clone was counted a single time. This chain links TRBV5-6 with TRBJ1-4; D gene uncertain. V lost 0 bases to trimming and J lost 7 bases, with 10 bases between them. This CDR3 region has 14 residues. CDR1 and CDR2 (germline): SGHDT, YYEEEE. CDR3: CASSLGAESEKLFF. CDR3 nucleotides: TGTGCCAGCAGCTTGGGGGCAGAGAGTGAAAAACTGTTTTTT.

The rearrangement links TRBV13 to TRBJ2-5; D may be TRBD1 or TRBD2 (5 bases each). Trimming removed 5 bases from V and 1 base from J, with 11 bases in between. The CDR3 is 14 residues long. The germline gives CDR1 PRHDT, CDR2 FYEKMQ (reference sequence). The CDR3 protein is CASSQGPVQETQYF. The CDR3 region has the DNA TGTGCCAGCAGCCAGGGACCGGTCCAAGAGACCCAGTACTTC.

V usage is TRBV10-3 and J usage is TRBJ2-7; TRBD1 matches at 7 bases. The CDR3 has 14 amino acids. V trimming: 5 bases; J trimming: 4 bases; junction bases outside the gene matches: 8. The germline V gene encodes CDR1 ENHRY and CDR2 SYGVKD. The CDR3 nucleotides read TGTGCCATCAGTCCCGGGACAGTGTGGTACGAGCAGTACTTC. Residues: CAISPGTVWYEQYF.

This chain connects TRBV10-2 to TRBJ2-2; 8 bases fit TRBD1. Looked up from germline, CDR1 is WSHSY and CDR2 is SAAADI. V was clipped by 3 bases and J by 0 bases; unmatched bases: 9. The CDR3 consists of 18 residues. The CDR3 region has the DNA TGCGCCAGCAGTGATGGGACAGGACTAACTGCGAACACCGGGGAGCTGTTTTTT. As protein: CASSDGTGLTANTGELFF.

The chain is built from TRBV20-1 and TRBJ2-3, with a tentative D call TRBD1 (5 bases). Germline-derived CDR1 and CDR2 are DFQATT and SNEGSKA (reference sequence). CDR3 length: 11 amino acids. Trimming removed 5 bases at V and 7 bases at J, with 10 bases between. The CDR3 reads CSAQPGYTQYF. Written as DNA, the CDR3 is TGCAGTGCTCAGCCAGGGTATACGCAGTATTTT.

The DNA of the CDR3 is TGTGCCATCAGGGGGAACGGGACTTCTGGAAACACCATATATTTT. Translating it yields CAIRGNGTSGNTIYF. J is TRBJ1-3 and V is TRBV10-3; a weak D match, TRBD1 (5 bases). This CDR3 has 15 residues. The germline V gene has CDR1 ENHRY and CDR2 SYGVKD. V was clipped by 6 bases and J by 1 base, with 13 bases between them.

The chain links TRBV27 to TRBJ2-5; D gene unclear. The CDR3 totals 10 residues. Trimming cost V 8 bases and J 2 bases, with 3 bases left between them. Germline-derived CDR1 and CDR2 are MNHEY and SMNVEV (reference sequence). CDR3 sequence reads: CASGQETQYF. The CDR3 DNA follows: TGTGCCAGCGGTCAAGAGACCCAGTACTTC.

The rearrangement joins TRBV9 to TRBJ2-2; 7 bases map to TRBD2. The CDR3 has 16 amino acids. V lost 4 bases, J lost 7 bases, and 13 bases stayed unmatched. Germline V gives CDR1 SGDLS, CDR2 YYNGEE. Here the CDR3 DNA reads TGTGCCAGCAGCCTCCGGGGGGAGGTCGTCGGCGGGGAGCTGTTTTTT. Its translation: CASSLRGEVVGGELFF.

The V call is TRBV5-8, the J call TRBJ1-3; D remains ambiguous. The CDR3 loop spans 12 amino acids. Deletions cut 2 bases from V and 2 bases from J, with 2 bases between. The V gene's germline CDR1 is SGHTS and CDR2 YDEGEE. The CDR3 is CASSFPGNTIYF. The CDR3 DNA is TGTGCCAGCAGCTTCCCTGGAAACACCATATATTTT.

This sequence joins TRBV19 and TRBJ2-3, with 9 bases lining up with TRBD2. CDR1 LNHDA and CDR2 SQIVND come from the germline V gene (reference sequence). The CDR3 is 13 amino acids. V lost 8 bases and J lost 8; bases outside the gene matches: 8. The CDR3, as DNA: TGTGCCAGTGACGGCGGGGGGGCGGCTACGCAGTATTTT. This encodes CASDGGGAATQYF. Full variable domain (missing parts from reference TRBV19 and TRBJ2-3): DGGITQSPKYLFRKEGQNVTLSCEQNLNHDAMYWYRQDPGQGLRLIYYSQIVNDFQKGDIAEGYSVSREKKESFPLTVTSAQKNPTAFYLCASDGGGAATQYFGPGTRLTVL.

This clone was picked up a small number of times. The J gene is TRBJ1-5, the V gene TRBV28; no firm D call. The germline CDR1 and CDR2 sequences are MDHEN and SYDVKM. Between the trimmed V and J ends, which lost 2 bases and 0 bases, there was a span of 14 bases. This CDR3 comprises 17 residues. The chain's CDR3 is CASSLRGLGNSNQPQHF. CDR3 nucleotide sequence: TGTGCCAGCAGTTTACGAGGTCTGGGGAATAGCAATCAGCCCCAGCATTTT.

CDR3 nucleotides: TGTGCCAGCAGTTACTCCTCTCCGGGCAGCTCCTACGAGCAGTACTTC. It translates to CASSYSSPGSSYEQYF. This chain uses TRBV6-5 with TRBJ2-7; D gene unclear. The V end was cut by 0 bases, the J end by 0 bases, with 12 bases between. The CDR3 is 16 amino acids. Germline-derived CDR1 and CDR2 are MNHEY and SVGAGI.